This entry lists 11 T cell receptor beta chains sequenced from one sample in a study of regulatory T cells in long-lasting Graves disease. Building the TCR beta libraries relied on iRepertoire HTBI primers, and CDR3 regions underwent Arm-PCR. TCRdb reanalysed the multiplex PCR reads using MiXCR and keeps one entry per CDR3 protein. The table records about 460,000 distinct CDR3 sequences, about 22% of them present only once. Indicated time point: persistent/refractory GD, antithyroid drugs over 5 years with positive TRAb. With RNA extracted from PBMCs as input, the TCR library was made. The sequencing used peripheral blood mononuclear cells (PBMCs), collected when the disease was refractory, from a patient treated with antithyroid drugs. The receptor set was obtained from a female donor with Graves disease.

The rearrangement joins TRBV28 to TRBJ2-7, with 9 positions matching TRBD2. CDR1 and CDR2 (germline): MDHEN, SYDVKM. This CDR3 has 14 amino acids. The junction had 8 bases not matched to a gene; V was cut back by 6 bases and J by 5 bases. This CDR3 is CASRAGTSSDEQYF. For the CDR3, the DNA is TGTGCCAGCAGGGCTGGGACTAGCTCAGACGAGCAGTACTTC.

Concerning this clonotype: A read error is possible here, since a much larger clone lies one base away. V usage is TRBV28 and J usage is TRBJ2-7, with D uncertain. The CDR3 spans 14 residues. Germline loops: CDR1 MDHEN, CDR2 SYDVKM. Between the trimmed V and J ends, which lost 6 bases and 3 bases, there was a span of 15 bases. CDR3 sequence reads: CASRESLRVYEQYF. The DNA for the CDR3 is TGTGCCAGCAGGGAGAGCCTCCGGGTCTACGAGCAGTACTTC. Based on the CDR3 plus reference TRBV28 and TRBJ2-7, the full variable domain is DVKVTQSSRYLVKRTGEKVFLECVQDMDHENMFWYRQDPGLGLRLIYFSYDVKMKEKGDIPEGYSVSREKKERFSLILESASTNQTSMYLCASRESLRVYEQYFGPGTRLTVT.

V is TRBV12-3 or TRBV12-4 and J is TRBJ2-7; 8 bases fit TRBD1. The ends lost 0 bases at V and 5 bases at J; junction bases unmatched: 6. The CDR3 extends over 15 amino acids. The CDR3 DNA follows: TGTGCCAGCAGTTTAGCCGGGGCAGGGGGCCACGAGCAGTACTTC. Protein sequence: CASSLAGAGGHEQYF.

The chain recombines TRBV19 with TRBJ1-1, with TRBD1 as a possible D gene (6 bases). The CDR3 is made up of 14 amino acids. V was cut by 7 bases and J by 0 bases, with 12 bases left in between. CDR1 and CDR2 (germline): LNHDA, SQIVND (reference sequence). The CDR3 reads CASTLGQLNTEAFF. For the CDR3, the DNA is TGTGCCAGTACCCTAGGACAGCTGAACACTGAAGCTTTCTTT. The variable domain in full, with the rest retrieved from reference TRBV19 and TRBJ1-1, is DGGITQSPKYLFRKEGQNVTLSCEQNLNHDAMYWYRQDPGQGLRLIYYSQIVNDFQKGDIAEGYSVSREKKESFPLTVTSAQKNPTAFYLCASTLGQLNTEAFFGQGTRLTVV.

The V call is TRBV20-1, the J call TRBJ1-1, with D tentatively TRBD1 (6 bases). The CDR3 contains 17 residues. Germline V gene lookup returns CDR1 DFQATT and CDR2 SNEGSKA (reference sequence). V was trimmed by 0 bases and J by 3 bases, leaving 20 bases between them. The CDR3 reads CSARDLWVGGPDTEAFF. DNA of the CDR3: TGCAGTGCTAGAGATCTGTGGGTGGGGGGGCCCGACACTGAAGCTTTCTTT.

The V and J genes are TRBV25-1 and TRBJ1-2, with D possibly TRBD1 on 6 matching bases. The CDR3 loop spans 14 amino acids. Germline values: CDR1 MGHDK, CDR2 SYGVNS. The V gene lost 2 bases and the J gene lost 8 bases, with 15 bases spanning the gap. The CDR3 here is CASSEHTGLGGYTF. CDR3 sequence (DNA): TGTGCCAGCAGTGAACACACAGGGTTGGGAGGCTACACCTTC.

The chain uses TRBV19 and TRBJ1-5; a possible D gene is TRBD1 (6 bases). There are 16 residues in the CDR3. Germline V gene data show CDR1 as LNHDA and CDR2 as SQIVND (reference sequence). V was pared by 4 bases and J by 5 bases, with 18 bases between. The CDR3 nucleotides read TGTGCCAGTAGTAGGACGGACAGAGGGAGCGATCAGCCCCAGCATTTT. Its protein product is CASSRTDRGSDQPQHF.

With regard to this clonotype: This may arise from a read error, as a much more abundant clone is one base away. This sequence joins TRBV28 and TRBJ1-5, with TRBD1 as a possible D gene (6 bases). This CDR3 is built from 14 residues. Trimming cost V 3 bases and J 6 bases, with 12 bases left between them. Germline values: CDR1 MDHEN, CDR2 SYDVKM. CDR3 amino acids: CASSFPQGSQPQHF. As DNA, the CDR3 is TGTGCCAGCAGTTTTCCCCAGGGGAGTCAGCCCCAGCATTTT.

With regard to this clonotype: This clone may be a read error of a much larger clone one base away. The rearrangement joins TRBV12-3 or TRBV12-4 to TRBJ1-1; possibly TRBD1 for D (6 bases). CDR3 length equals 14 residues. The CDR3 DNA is TGTGCCGGCAGTTTAGGGGGGCACGGCACTGAAGCTTTCTTT. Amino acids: CAGSLGGHGTEAFF.

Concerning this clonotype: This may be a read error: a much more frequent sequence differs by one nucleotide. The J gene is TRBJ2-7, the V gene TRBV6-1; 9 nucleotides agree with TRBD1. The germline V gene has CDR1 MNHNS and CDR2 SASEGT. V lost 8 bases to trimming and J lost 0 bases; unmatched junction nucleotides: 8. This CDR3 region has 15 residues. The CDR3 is CASGNRDRDSYEQYF. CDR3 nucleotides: TGTGCCAGCGGGAACCGGGACAGGGACTCCTACGAGCAGTACTTC.

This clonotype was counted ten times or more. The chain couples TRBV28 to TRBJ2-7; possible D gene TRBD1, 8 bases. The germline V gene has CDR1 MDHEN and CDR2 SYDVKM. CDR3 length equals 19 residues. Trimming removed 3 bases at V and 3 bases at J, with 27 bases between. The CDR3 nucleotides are TGTGCCAGCAGTTTCGACGGGGGGATCGGACAGGGAGGGGTCTACGAGCAGTACTTC. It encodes CASSFDGGIGQGGVYEQYF.